These 9 T cell receptor beta chains originate from one sample sequenced in a study of blood T cells in healthy people across ages. A J-beta primer mix and a sample-barcoded 5' primer were used in a second PCR of about 7 to 12 cycles. TCRdb processed the 5' RACE reads anew with MiXCR; each CDR3 protein has one entry. The profile covers roughly 1,300,000 distinct CDR3 sequences, with roughly 60% appearing a single time and over 5% taken by the ten largest. What was sequenced was blood. The receptors shown here come from a man younger than 35 in good health.

CDR3 sequence reads: CASSLVEAQDHDYTF. The CDR3 DNA sequence: TGTGCCAGCAGTTTGGTAGAGGCCCAAGATCATGACTACACCTTC. The V call is TRBV12-3 or TRBV12-4, the J call TRBJ1-2; D gene unclear. V lost 3 bases and J lost 10, with 21 bases in between. CDR3 size: 15 residues.

V usage is TRBV7-9 and J usage is TRBJ1-2, with unresolved D. Germline V gene sequence: CDR1 SEHNR, CDR2 FQNEAQ (reference sequence). The CDR3 is 16 amino acids. Trimming shortened V by 0 bases and J by 1 base, and 12 bases separated the two germline ends. The CDR3 DNA reads as TGTGCCAGCAGCTTAGCCCCCCCCGACGGTAACTATGGCTACACCTTC. It is translated as CASSLAPPDGNYGYTF. The variable domain in full, with the rest retrieved from reference TRBV7-9 and TRBJ1-2, is DTGVSQNPRHKITKRGQNVTFRCDPISEHNRLYWYRQTLGQGPEFLTYFQNEAQLEKSRLLSDRFSAERPKGSFSTLEIQRTEQGDSAMYLCASSLAPPDGNYGYTFGSGTRLTVV.

This rearrangement joins TRBV20-1 to TRBJ2-1; no firm D call. Germline values: CDR1 DFQATT, CDR2 SNEGSKA (reference sequence). Trimming shortened V by 3 bases and J by 6 bases, and 9 bases separated the two germline ends. The CDR3 runs to 12 residues. CDR3 protein: CSASELPNEQFF. In DNA, the CDR3 is TGCAGTGCTAGTGAACTACCCAATGAGCAGTTCTTC.

The chain is built from TRBV6-5 and TRBJ2-2; D uncertain. In germline, CDR1 is MNHEY, CDR2 SVGAGI. Trimming took 0 bases from V and 0 from J, leaving 5 bases between them. CDR3 length: 15 residues. The CDR3: CASSYSFTNTGELFF. DNA of the CDR3: TGTGCCAGCAGTTACTCCTTTACGAACACCGGGGAGCTGTTTTTT.

This sequence joins TRBV29-1 and TRBJ2-1; 7 bases are shared with TRBD1. This CDR3 spans 13 amino acids. The V segment lost 8 bases and the J segment 8 bases; nucleotides outside the gene matches: 12. Germline V gene data show CDR1 as SQVTM and CDR2 as ANQGSEA. DNA of the CDR3: TGCAGCTCTCGGGGTGACAGGGCCCATGAGCAGTTCTTC. Translation gives CSSRGDRAHEQFF.

J is TRBJ2-7 and V is TRBV3-1; weak D call: TRBD1 (6 bases). Trimming shortened V by 4 bases and J by 4 bases, and 23 bases separated the two germline ends. The CDR3 length is 17 residues. Germline CDR1 LGHDT, CDR2 YNNKEL (reference sequence). CDR3 DNA: TGTGCCAGCAGCCCACAACCCCCGGACAGACCATTGTACGAGCAGTACTTC. Protein product: CASSPQPPDRPLYEQYF.

V and J are TRBV28 and TRBJ1-1; D is uncertain. The CDR3 has 10 amino acids. Germline CDR1 is MDHEN and CDR2 is SYDVKM. V was cut by 6 bases and J by 11 bases, with 10 bases left in between. Here the CDR3 DNA reads TGTGCCAGCAGCCTGCTTGGGGCTTTCTTT. Translation: CASSLLGAFF.

The chain has TRBV20-1 and TRBJ2-2; the D gene is possibly TRBD2 (5 bases). The CDR3 contains 14 residues. Trimming took 1 base from V and 6 from J, leaving 12 bases between them. Germline CDR1 DFQATT, CDR2 SNEGSKA (reference sequence). The CDR3 coding sequence is TGCAGTGCTAGAGCGGGATCCTTGTCCGGGGAGCTGTTTTTT. This gives the protein CSARAGSLSGELFF.

This chain joins TRBV7-9 and TRBJ2-2; TRBD1 matches 8 bases. J gave up 2 bases and V 5 bases, and 4 bases lay outside the gene matches. Germline V gives CDR1 SEHNR, CDR2 FQNEAQ (reference sequence). The CDR3 has 15 amino acids. This chain's CDR3 is CASSTTGANTGELFF. CDR3 DNA: TGTGCCAGCAGCACGACAGGGGCCAACACCGGGGAGCTGTTTTTT.